This T cell receptor (beta chain) is drawn from a study of blood T cell repertoires in COVID-19. TCRdb keeps only in-frame clones here, not all; method: immunoSEQ multiplex PCR. The table includes tens of thousands of clones, around 86% detected once. Seattle enrolled patients during active infection and tracked them longitudinally. Input material: peripheral blood. This TCR was sampled from a man in his 60s with COVID-19, enrolled during active disease.

CDR3 nucleotide sequence: TGTGCCATCAGTGAGTCGGACAAGAACTATGGCTACACCTTC. Protein product: CAISESDKNYGYTF. The chain carries TRBV10-3 and TRBJ1-2; D perhaps matches TRBD1 (5 bases). The germline CDR1 and CDR2 sequences are ENHRY and SYGVKD. The germline V and J ends were trimmed by 0 bases and 2 bases, with 7 bases remaining between them. This CDR3 region has 14 residues.